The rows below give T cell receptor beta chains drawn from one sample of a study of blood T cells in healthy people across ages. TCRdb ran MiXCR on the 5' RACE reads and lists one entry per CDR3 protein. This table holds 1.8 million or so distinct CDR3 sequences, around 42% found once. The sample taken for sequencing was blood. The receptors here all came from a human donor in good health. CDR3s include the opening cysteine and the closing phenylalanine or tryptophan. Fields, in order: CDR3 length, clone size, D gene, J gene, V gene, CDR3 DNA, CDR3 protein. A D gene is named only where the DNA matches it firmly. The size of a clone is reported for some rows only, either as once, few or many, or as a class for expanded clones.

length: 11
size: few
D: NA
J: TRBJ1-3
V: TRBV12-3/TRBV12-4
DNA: TGTGCCAGCAGTCCGGGATACACCATATATTTT
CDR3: CASSPGYTIYF

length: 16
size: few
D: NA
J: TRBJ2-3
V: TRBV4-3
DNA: TGCGCCAGCAGCCAAGGACTACTTCACAACACAGATACGCAGTATTTT
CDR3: CASSQGLLHNTDTQYF

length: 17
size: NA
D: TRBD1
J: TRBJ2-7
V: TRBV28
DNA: TGTGCCAGCATCCCGTCGGCCGGGACAGGGGGCCCCTACGAGCAGTACTTC
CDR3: CASIPSAGTGGPYEQYF

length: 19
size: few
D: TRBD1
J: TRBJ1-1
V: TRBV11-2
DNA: TGTGCCAGCAGCTCCGGGAACGCCAGGGGGCGAAGAGTGAACACTGAAGCTTTCTTT
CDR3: CASSSGNARGRRVNTEAFF

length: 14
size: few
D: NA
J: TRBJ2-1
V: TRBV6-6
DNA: TGTGCCAGCAGCGGGGAATGGGTATACAATGAGCAGTTCTTC
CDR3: CASSGEWVYNEQFF

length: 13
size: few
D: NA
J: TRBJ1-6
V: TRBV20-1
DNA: TGCAGTGCTAGGGGACGGAATGAGGAACCCCTCCACTTT
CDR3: CSARGRNEEPLHF

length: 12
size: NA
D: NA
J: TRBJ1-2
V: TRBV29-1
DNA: TGCAGCGTTAACAGGGTTTGCTATGGCTACACCTTC
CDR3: CSVNRVCYGYTF

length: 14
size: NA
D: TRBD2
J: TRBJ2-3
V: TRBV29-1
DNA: TGCAGCGCCCGAAGGGACTACCTCACAGATACGCAGTATTTT
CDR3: CSARRDYLTDTQYF

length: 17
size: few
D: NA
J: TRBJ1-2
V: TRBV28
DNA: TGTGCCAGCAGTTTGGTCGGACAGAAACGAGCCCTCTATGGCTACACCTTC
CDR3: CASSLVGQKRALYGYTF

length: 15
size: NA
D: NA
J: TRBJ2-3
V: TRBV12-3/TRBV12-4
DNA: TGTGCCAGCAGAAAAACGGGGGGCAACACAGATACGCAGTATTTT
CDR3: CASRKTGGNTDTQYF

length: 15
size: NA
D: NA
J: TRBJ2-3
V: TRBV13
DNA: TGTGCCAGCAGCGTCGCCCCAAGGGGGGGAGATACGCAGTATTTT
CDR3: CASSVAPRGGDTQYF

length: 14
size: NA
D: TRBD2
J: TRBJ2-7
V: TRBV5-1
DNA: TGCGCCAGCAGCAGCACTAGCGGACCCTACGGGCAGTACTTC
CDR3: CASSSTSGPYGQYF

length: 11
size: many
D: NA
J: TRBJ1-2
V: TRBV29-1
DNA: TGCAGCGTTGAGGGTGGAGGCGGCTACACCTTC
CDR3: CSVEGGGGYTF

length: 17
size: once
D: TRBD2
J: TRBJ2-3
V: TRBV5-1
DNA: TGCGCCAGCAGTTCCCTACCCCAGCGGGGGGCCATAGGTACGCAGTATTTT
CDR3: CASSSLPQRGAIGTQYF

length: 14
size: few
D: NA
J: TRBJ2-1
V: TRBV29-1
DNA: TGCAGCGTTCCAACAGGGATGGGCTACAATGAACAGTTCTTC
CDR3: CSVPTGMGYNEQFF

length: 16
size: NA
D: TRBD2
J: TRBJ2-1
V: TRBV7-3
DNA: TGTGCCTCATCCTCGGCGGGGGGTACCTCCTACAATGAGCAGTTCTTC
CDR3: CASSSAGGTSYNEQFF

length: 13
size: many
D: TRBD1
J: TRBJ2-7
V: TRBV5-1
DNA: TGCGCCAGCAGACAAGGGGGCGGCTACGAGCAGTACTTC
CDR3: CASRQGGGYEQYF

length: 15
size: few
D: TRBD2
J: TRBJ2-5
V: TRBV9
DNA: TGTGCCAGCAGCGCGACTAGCTCGGTTCAAGAGACCCAGTACTTC
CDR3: CASSATSSVQETQYF

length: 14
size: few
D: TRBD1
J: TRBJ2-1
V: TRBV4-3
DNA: TGCGCCAGCAGCCAACTACAGGGGCACAATGAGCAGTTCTTC
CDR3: CASSQLQGHNEQFF

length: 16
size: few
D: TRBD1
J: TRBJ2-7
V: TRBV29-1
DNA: TGCAGCGTTCTGCACCCTGGACAGGGGGCTGCCTACGAGCAGTACTTC
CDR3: CSVLHPGQGAAYEQYF

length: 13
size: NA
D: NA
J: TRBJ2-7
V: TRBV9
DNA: TGTGCCAGCAGCGTAGATGCAGGAACCGAGCAGTACTTC
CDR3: CASSVDAGTEQYF

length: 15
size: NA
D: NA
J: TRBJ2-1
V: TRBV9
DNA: TGTGCCAGCACCATACAGGGGAGGAATTACAATGAGCAGTTCTTC
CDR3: CASTIQGRNYNEQFF

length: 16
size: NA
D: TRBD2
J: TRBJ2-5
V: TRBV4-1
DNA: TGCGCCAGCAGCCAAGGAGCGGGGGCGGCGGGAGAGACCCAGTACTTC
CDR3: CASSQGAGAAGETQYF

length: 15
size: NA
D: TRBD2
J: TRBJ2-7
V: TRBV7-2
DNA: TGTGCCAGCAGCATGACTAGCGGGGATTACTACGAGCAGTACTTC
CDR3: CASSMTSGDYYEQYF

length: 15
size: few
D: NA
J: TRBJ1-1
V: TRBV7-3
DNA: TGTGCCAGCAGCTTAATCAGGGGCACTAGAGCTGAAGCTTTCTTT
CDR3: CASSLIRGTRAEAFF

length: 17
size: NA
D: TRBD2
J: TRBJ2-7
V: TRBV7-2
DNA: TGTGCCAGCAGCTTAGTCGCGGGGGGCCAAAACCCCTACGAGCAGTACTTC
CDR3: CASSLVAGGQNPYEQYF

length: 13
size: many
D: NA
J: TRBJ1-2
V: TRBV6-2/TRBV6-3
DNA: TGTGCCAGCAGTCGGACAGAGACCTATGGCTACACCTTC
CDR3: CASSRTETYGYTF

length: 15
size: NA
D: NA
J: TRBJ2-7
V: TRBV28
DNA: TGTGCCAGCAGTTTATGGGACAGAGGGCCCTACGAGCAGTACTTC
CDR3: CASSLWDRGPYEQYF

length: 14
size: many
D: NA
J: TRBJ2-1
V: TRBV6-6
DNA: TGTGCCAGCAGCCTGACAGGAAACTACAATGAGCAGTTCTTC
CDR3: CASSLTGNYNEQFF

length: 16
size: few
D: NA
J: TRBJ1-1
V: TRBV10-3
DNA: TGTGCCATCAGTGTGACAGACCCTTTAATGAACACTGAAGCTTTCTTT
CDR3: CAISVTDPLMNTEAFF

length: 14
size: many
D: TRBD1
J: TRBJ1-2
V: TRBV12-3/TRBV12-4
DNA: TGTGCCAGCAGAACAACTTACAGGGGGCAAGGCTACACCTTC
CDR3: CASRTTYRGQGYTF

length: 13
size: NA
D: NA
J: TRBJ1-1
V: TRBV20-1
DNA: TGCAGTGCTGTCAACAGGGTGGGCACTGAAGCTTTCTTT
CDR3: CSAVNRVGTEAFF

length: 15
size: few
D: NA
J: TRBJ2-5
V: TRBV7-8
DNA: TGTGCCAGCAGCTCAGACGGGGCGCCTGAAGAGACCCAGTACTTC
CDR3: CASSSDGAPEETQYF

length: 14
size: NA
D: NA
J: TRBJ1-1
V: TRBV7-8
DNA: TGTGCCAGCAGCCCGCTAACCTTCGAAACTGAAGCTTTCTTT
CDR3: CASSPLTFETEAFF